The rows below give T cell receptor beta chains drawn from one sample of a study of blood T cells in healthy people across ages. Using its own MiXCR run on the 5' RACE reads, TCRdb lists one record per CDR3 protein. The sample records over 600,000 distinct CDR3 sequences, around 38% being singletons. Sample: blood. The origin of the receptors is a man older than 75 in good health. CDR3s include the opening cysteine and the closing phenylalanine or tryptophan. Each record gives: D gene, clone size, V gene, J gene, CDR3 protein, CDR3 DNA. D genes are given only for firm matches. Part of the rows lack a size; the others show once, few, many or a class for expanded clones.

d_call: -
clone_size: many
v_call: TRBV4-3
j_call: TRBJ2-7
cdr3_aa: CASSLDQSYEQYF
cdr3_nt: TGCGCCAGCAGCCTGGACCAGTCCTACGAGCAGTACTTC

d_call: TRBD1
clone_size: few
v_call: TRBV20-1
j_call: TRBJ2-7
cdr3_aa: CSAKVGRDRGFYEQYF
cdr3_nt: TGCAGTGCCAAAGTGGGACGGGACAGGGGATTTTACGAGCAGTACTTC

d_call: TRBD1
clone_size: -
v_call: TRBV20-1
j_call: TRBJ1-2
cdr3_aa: CSAQIRETGKGYTF
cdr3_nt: TGCAGTGCGCAGATTCGAGAGACAGGGAAAGGCTACACCTTC

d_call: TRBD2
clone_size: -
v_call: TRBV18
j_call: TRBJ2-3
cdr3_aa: CASWRGRLSKTDTQYF
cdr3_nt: TGTGCCAGCTGGCGCGGGAGGCTCTCCAAAACAGATACGCAGTATTTT

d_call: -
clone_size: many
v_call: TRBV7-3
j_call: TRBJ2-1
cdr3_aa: CASSPGSVSYNEQFF
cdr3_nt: TGTGCCAGCAGCCCAGGGTCGGTGTCCTACAATGAGCAGTTCTTC

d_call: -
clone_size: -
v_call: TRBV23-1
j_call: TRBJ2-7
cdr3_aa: CASSQTDSSYEQYF
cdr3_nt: TGCGCCAGCAGTCAAACGGATAGCTCCTACGAGCAGTACTTC

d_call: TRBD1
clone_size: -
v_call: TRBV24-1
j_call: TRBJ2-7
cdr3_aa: CATQAGTGPTKQYF
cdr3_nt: TGTGCCACGCAAGCAGGGACAGGTCCCACGAAGCAGTACTTC

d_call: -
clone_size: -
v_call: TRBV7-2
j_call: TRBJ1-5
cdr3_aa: CASREDSNQPQHF
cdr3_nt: TGTGCCAGCAGAGAGGATAGCAATCAGCCCCAGCATTTT

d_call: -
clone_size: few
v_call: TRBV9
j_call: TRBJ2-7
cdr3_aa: CASSKSPGISYEQYF
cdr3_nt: TGTGCCAGCAGCAAATCCCCAGGGATCTCCTACGAGCAGTACTTC

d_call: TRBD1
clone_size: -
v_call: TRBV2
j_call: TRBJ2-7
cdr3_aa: CASNRDRVSYEQYF
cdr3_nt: TGTGCCAGCAATCGGGACAGGGTCTCCTACGAGCAGTACTTC

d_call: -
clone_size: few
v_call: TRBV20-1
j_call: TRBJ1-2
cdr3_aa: CSAEWGQMGYTF
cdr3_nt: TGCAGTGCTGAATGGGGGCAGATGGGCTACACCTTC

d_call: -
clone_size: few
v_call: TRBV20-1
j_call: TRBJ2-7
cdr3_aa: CSARNLSRSYEQYF
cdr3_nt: TGCAGTGCTAGAAACCTATCTAGGTCCTACGAGCAGTACTTC

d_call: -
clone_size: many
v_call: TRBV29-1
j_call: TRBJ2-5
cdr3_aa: CSVGGRRQETQYF
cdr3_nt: TGCAGCGTTGGGGGACGGAGGCAAGAGACCCAGTACTTC

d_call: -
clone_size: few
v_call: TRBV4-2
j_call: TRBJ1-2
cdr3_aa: CASSQEGPPYGYTF
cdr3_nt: TGTGCCAGCAGCCAAGAAGGACCGCCTTATGGCTACACCTTC

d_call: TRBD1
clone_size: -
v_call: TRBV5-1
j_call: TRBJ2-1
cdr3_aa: CASSRQGVLRETQFF
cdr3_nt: TGCGCCAGCAGTAGACAGGGAGTGTTACGAGAGACCCAGTTCTTC

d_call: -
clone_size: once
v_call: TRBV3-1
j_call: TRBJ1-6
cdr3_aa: CASSQVIGLRPPLHF
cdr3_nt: TGTGCCAGCAGCCAAGTTATAGGGCTCAGACCACCCCTCCACTTT

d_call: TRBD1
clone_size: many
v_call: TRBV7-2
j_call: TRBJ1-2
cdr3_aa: CASSPGTGVYGYTF
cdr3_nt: TGTGCCAGCAGCCCGGGGACAGGGGTCTATGGCTACACCTTC

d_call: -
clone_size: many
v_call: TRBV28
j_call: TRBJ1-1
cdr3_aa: CASSLDGTGSEAFF
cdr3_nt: TGTGCCAGCAGTTTGGATGGAACAGGCAGTGAAGCTTTCTTT

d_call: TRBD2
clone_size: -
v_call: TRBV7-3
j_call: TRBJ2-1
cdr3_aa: CASSSSGNEQFF
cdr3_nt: TGTGCCAGCAGCTCTAGCGGAAATGAGCAGTTCTTC

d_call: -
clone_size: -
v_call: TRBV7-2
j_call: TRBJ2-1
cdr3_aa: CASSPSLAYNEQFF
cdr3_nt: TGTGCCAGCAGCCCCTCACTGGCGTACAATGAGCAGTTCTTC

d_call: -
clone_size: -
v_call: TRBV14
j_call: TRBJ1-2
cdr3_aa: CASSLPPQKLGEGYTF
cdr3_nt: TGTGCCAGCAGCCTGCCCCCTCAAAAACTCGGTGAGGGCTACACCTTC

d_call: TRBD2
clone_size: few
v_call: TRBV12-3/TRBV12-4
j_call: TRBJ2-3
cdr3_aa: CASSSGLVRQDTQYF
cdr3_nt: TGTGCCAGCAGTTCCGGACTAGTTCGTCAGGATACGCAGTATTTT

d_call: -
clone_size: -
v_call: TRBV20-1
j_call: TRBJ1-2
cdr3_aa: CSAREPPERSYGYTF
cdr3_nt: TGCAGTGCTAGAGAACCCCCGGAACGGTCCTATGGCTACACCTTC

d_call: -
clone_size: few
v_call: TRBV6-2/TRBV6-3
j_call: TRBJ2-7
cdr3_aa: CASTGFDEQYF
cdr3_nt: TGTGCCAGTACAGGGTTCGACGAGCAGTACTTC

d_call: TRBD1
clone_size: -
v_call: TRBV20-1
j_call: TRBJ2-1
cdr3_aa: CSARGTGTGSRISYNEQFF
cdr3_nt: TGCAGTGCTAGGGGAACCGGGACAGGGTCCAGAATCTCCTACAATGAGCAGTTCTTC

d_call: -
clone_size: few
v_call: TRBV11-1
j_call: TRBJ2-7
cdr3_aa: CASSWSGYEQYF
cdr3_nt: TGTGCCAGCAGCTGGTCCGGCTACGAGCAGTACTTC

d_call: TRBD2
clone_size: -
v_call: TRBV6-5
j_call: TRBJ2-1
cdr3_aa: CASSPLLAGAYNEQFF
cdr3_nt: TGTGCCAGCAGCCCCCTACTAGCGGGGGCCTACAATGAGCAGTTCTTC

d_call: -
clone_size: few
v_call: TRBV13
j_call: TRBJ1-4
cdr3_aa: CASRSRTPGQSEKLFF
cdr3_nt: TGTGCCAGCAGATCCCGCACGCCGGGTCAGAGTGAAAAACTGTTTTTT

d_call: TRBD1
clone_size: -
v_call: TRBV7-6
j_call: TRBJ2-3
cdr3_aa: CASSPSGQGPTDTQYF
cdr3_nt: TGTGCCAGCAGCCCCTCGGGACAGGGCCCCACAGATACGCAGTATTTT